This note documents a single TCR beta chain sequence. V lost 0 bases, J lost 8 bases, and 8 bases lay in between. Germline V CDR1 and CDR2: LGHNA, YNFKEQ. The CDR3 has 13 amino acids. Sequenced by immunoSEQ multiplex PCR; TCRdb stores in-frame clones only, minus some. Of approximately 260,000 clones listed, 80% to 85% are singletons. These data are taken from a study of blood T cell repertoires in COVID-19. The sample was PBMCs or T cells enriched from blood (not recorded which). This TCR was sampled from a middle-aged man who had recovered from COVID-19. The chain recombines TRBV4-2 with TRBJ2-1; perhaps TRBD1 as D (5 bases). CDR3 amino acids: CASSQDRVDEQFF. CDR3 DNA: TGTGCCAGCAGCCAAGACAGGGTCGATGAGCAGTTCTTC.